A single sample is the source of the 3 T cell receptor beta chains below, sequenced in a study of CD8 T cells in Susac syndrome. After extraction with the RNeasy kit, roughly 0.5 to 1 ug of the RNA was reverse transcribed using random hexamers. A single record per CDR3 protein comes from TCRdb applying MiXCR to the immunoSEQ multiplex PCR reads. The sample contains some 96,000 distinct CDR3 sequences, over 90% of which appear only once. The sample was CD4+ T cells from PBMCs. These receptors were obtained from a human donor with Susac syndrome.

The chain links TRBV15 to TRBJ1-4, with TRBD1 as a possible D gene (5 bases). CDR1 is LNHNV, CDR2 YYDKDF, per germline (reference sequence). V was cut by 1 base and J by 8 bases, with 14 bases left in between. CDR3 length equals 15 residues. CDR3 amino acids: CATSRGWGEGEKLFF. CDR3 DNA sequence: TGTGCCACCAGCAGAGGGTGGGGTGAGGGGGAAAAACTGTTTTTT.

V usage is TRBV30 and J usage is TRBJ2-5; 11 nucleotides agree with TRBD2. This CDR3 region has 13 residues. Germline V CDR1 and CDR2: GTSNPN, SVGIG (reference sequence). Unmatched junction bases numbered 9, after V lost 3 bases and J lost 12 bases. CDR3 nucleotide sequence: TGTGCCTGGAGAGAGGGGACTAGCGGTTCTGAGTACTTC. Translating it yields CAWREGTSGSEYF. The full variable domain, rest sourced from reference TRBV30 and TRBJ2-5, is SQTIHQWPATLVQPVGSPLSLECTVEGTSNPNLYWYRQAAGRGLQLLFYSVGIGQISSEVPQNLSASRPQDRQFILSSKKLLLSDSGFYLCAWREGTSGSEYFGPGTRLLVL.

The chain has TRBV20-1 and TRBJ1-3; D is possibly TRBD1 (6 bases). Germline assignment: CDR1 DFQATT and CDR2 SNEGSKA (reference sequence). Trimming took 3 bases from V and 1 from J, leaving 13 bases between them. The CDR3 is 15 residues long. This chain's CDR3 is CSASRGRRSGNTIYF. CDR3 bases: TGCAGTGCTAGCCGGGGGCGGAGGTCTGGAAACACCATATATTTT.